These T cell receptor beta chains were read from a single sample in a study of Ad26.COV2.S vaccination and SARS-CoV-2 variants. Measured with immunoSEQ multiplex PCR; TCRdb has only the in-frame clones, and not every one. The sample carries just over 350,000 clones, about 90% recorded once. Sequenced material: peripheral blood, taken after recovery from COVID-19. Receptors originate from a human donor who had recovered from COVID-19. The CDR3 runs from the conserved cysteine through the conserved F or W. The D gene is left open where the match is weak. Some rows have no size entry. The others give once, few or many, or a class for an expanded clone.

J gene	clone size	D gene	V gene	CDR3 DNA	CDR3 protein
TRBJ1-6	NA	NA	TRBV19	TGTGCCAGTAGCGACGGGGACTACGCTGGTTCACCCCTCCACTTT	CASSDGDYAGSPLHF
TRBJ1-1	NA	NA	TRBV6-5	TGTGCCAGCGGGTTTACAGGAGGTGACACTGAAGCTTTCTTT	CASGFTGGDTEAFF
TRBJ1-3	NA	NA	TRBV5-1	TGCGCCAGCAGCTTGGACGGGCTCTCTGGAAACACCATATATTTT	CASSLDGLSGNTIYF
TRBJ2-5	NA	TRBD1	TRBV7-9	TGTGCCAGCACCCACAGGGGGCGCGGGGCCCAGTACTTC	CASTHRGRGAQYF
TRBJ2-1	NA	TRBD1	TRBV18	TGTGCCAGCTCACCTGGGACAGGGGGTTACAATGAGCAGTTCTTC	CASSPGTGGYNEQFF
TRBJ2-2	NA	NA	TRBV7-2	TGTGCCAGCAACTCACGGAACTTGAACACCGGGGAGCTGTTTTTT	CASNSRNLNTGELFF
TRBJ1-2	NA	NA	TRBV5-5	TGTGCCAGCACCCATTGGGGAGTGGGTTATGGCTACACCTTC	CASTHWGVGYGYTF
TRBJ2-1	NA	NA	TRBV6-1	TGTGCCAGCAGTGAGTGGACAGCTGGAAACAATGAGCAGTTCTTC	CASSEWTAGNNEQFF
TRBJ1-2	NA	NA	TRBV5-4	TGTGCCAGCAGCTTGGCCGGGACGTTCGGCTACACCTTC	CASSLAGTFGYTF
TRBJ2-3	NA	NA	TRBV5-8	TGTGCCAGCAGCTCCACATTAAGCAGATTCAGCACAGATACGCAGTATTTT	CASSSTLSRFSTDTQYF
TRBJ2-5	NA	NA	TRBV7-2	TGTGCCAGCAGCTTAGGAGGGGCTGGGGAGACCCAGTACTTC	CASSLGGAGETQYF
TRBJ1-4	NA	NA	TRBV6-5	TGTGCCAGCAGCAACCCAACTAATGAAAAACTGTTTTTT	CASSNPTNEKLFF
TRBJ1-5	NA	NA	TRBV6-1	TGTGCCAGCAGTGACAGGGTCAAGGGTAGCAATCAGCCCCAGCATTTT	CASSDRVKGSNQPQHF
TRBJ2-1	NA	NA	TRBV6-6	TGTGCCAGCAGTTACAATCCGGACATTTCCTACAATGAGCAGTTCTTC	CASSYNPDISYNEQFF
TRBJ1-1	NA	TRBD1	TRBV5-4	TGTGCCAGTTGGTCGGGCCGGACAGGGAGTGAGTACACTGAAGCTTTCTTT	CASWSGRTGSEYTEAFF
TRBJ2-1	NA	NA	TRBV24-1	TGTGCCACCAGTGACCCCACCTCCGGGGCCTACAATGAGCAGTTCTTC	CATSDPTSGAYNEQFF
TRBJ2-3	NA	NA	TRBV7-6	TGTGCCAGCAGCTTAGGGGACTTGCGGGGTGCTGTGGCAGATACGCAGTATTTT	CASSLGDLRGAVADTQYF
TRBJ2-5	NA	TRBD1	TRBV3-1/TRBV3-2	TGTGCCAGCAGCCCCCGCCGCCCGGGACAGGGAAAAGAGACCCAGTACTTC	CASSPRRPGQGKETQYF
TRBJ2-3	NA	NA	TRBV5-1	TGCGCCAGCAGCTTGGGGTGGACTGCGCCTAGCACAGATACGCAGTATTTT	CASSLGWTAPSTDTQYF
TRBJ2-2	NA	NA	TRBV5-6	TGTGCCAGCAGCTTGTATAACGGGGAGCTGTTTTTT	CASSLYNGELFF
TRBJ1-4	NA	NA	TRBV11-2	TGTGCCAGCAGCTCCCTAAGGCAGGGGAGTGAAAAACTGTTTTTT	CASSSLRQGSEKLFF
TRBJ1-4	NA	TRBD1	TRBV5-6	TGTGCCAGCAGCTTGTATTTAGACAGGGGTGAAAAACTGTTTTTT	CASSLYLDRGEKLFF
TRBJ2-5	NA	NA	TRBV13	TGTGCCAGCAGCTCGACCCTAGCACCGGAGACCCAGTACTTC	CASSSTLAPETQYF
TRBJ2-5	NA	NA	TRBV5-1	TGCGCCAGCAGCTTGAGGACAGACCAAGAGACCCAGTACTTC	CASSLRTDQETQYF
TRBJ1-4	NA	NA	TRBV9	TGTGCCAGCAGCGTAGTGGGGCGCGAAAAACTGTTTTTT	CASSVVGREKLFF
TRBJ1-5	NA	TRBD1	TRBV7-2	TGTGCCAGCAGCTTCCGGGACAGGAATCAGCCCCAGCATTTT	CASSFRDRNQPQHF
TRBJ2-7	NA	TRBD2	TRBV10-3	TGTGCCATCAGTGGGTCTAGCGGGGGGGCAGAGCAGTACTTC	CAISGSSGGAEQYF
TRBJ2-7	NA	TRBD2	TRBV6-5	TGTGCCAGCAGTTACCGCGGGGGTTCCCACTACGAGCAGTACTTC	CASSYRGGSHYEQYF
TRBJ2-1	NA	NA	TRBV24-1	TGTGCCACCAGTGGAGAGACAGCCAGCTACAATGAGCAGTTCTTC	CATSGETASYNEQFF
TRBJ2-5	NA	NA	TRBV7-8	TGTGCCAGCAGCTCCCAAGAGACCCAGTACTTC	CASSSQETQYF
TRBJ2-5	NA	TRBD2	TRBV5-6	TGTGCCAGCAGCTTCCTAGCGGGAAAAGAGACCCAGTACTTC	CASSFLAGKETQYF
TRBJ1-2	NA	TRBD1	TRBV11-1	TGTGCCAGCAGCCGCCGGGACAGGGGAGATGGCTACACCTTC	CASSRRDRGDGYTF
TRBJ1-4	NA	TRBD1	TRBV7-9	TGTGCCAGCAGCCGACAGGGATGGGAAAAACTGTTTTTT	CASSRQGWEKLFF
TRBJ2-7	NA	NA	TRBV7-6	TGTGCCAGCAGCTTAGTAGCCGCGAACTCCGCCTACGAGCAGTACTTC	CASSLVAANSAYEQYF
TRBJ1-3	NA	TRBD1	TRBV7-2	TGTGCCAGCAGCCAACAGGGGACGGGGGGAAACACCATATATTTT	CASSQQGTGGNTIYF
TRBJ2-7	NA	NA	TRBV9	TGTGCCAGCAGCCCGCGTTGGCAGTCCTACGAGCAGTACTTC	CASSPRWQSYEQYF
TRBJ2-5	NA	TRBD1	TRBV5-6	TGTGCCAGCAGCGGGCTTAACAGGGGTGGAGAGACCCAGTACTTC	CASSGLNRGGETQYF
TRBJ2-3	NA	TRBD2	TRBV7-8	TGTGCCAGCAGCTCCAAGCGGGGGGCGGGCACAGATACGCAGTATTTT	CASSSKRGAGTDTQYF
TRBJ1-5	NA	NA	TRBV7-2	TGTGCCAGCAGCTTAGTGTACGGGGATCAGCCCCAGCATTTT	CASSLVYGDQPQHF
TRBJ1-1	NA	TRBD1	TRBV6-2/TRBV6-3	TGTGCCAGCAGTTACTCGGGGGACAGGACTGAAGCTTTCTTT	CASSYSGDRTEAFF
TRBJ1-2	NA	TRBD1	TRBV3-1/TRBV3-2	TGTGCCAGCAGCCAAGTCCTCATGGCTCGGTTCAGGGGGCGGGGTAGGTATGGCTACACCTTC	CASSQVLMARFRGRGRYGYTF
TRBJ1-1	few	NA	TRBV29-1	TGCAGCGTTGACATGGGGGTTGTAGCTTTCTTT	CSVDMGVVAFF
TRBJ1-1	once	NA	TRBV27	TGTGCCAGCAGTTTAGTCTCGGAGCTGAACACTGAAGCTTTCTTT	CASSLVSELNTEAFF
TRBJ1-4	NA	NA	TRBV3-1/TRBV3-2	TGTGCCAGCAGCCCGCCGGGAACTAATGAAAAACTGTTTTTT	CASSPPGTNEKLFF